The 27 T cell receptor beta chains reported below all come from one sample, sequenced in a study of CD8+ T cells in alopecia areata. RNA extraction was followed by reverse transcription into cDNA, which acted as the sequencing template. Assay used: immunoSEQ multiplex PCR; TCRdb lists only in-frame clones, some missing. In the table there are 200,000 to 250,000 clones, more than 50% of which are singletons. The sequenced sample was CD8+ T cells sorted from blood. These receptors originate from a human donor in good health.

V is TRBV2 and J is TRBJ2-7; either TRBD1 or TRBD2 may fit D (5 bases each). The CDR3 is 12 residues long. The germline V and J ends were trimmed by 8 bases and 0 bases, with 8 bases remaining between them. Per the germline V gene, CDR1 is SNHLY and CDR2 is FYNNEI. The chain's CDR3 is CASGGYSYEQYF. The CDR3 DNA reads TGTGCCAGCGGGGGTTACTCCTACGAGCAGTACTTC.

This clone was observed at least ten times. This chain connects TRBV7-6 to TRBJ1-6; a weak D match, TRBD1 (6 bases). Trimming removed 1 base from V and 7 bases from J, with 17 bases in between. The germline CDR1 and CDR2 sequences are SGHVS and FNYEAQ. The CDR3 is 17 amino acids. Written as DNA, the CDR3 is TGTGCCAGCAGCTTAGAGGGGGGTACGAAGGAGAATTCACCCCTCCACTTT. Translated, it gives CASSLEGGTKENSPLHF.

V and J are TRBV30 and TRBJ1-2; no firm D call. V lost 2 bases and J 3 bases, leaving 4 bases between the germline ends. The CDR3 extends over 11 amino acids. CDR1 is GTSNPN, CDR2 SVGIG, per germline (reference sequence). The CDR3 loop reads CAWSMDYGYTF. The DNA of the CDR3 is TGTGCCTGGAGTATGGACTATGGCTACACCTTC.

V and J are TRBV11-3 and TRBJ1-1; D is uncertain. The CDR3 consists of 13 residues. In germline, CDR1 is SGHNT, CDR2 YENEEA. Trimming took off 2 bases at V and 2 bases at J, with 6 bases between the two ends. This CDR3 is CASSLYINTEAFF. For the CDR3, the DNA is TGTGCCAGCAGCTTATATATCAACACTGAAGCTTTCTTT.

CDR3 sequence reads: CSVVGPGGTDTQYF. The CDR3 DNA is TGCAGCGTTGTTGGGCCGGGAGGCACAGATACGCAGTATTTT. This chain uses TRBV29-1 with TRBJ2-3, with a weak D call TRBD2 (6 bases). The CDR3 extends over 14 amino acids. Germline V gene sequence: CDR1 SQVTM, CDR2 ANQGSEA. Trimming cost V 4 bases and J 1 base, with 12 bases left between them.

The chain combines TRBV5-4 with TRBJ1-6; the D gene is possibly TRBD1 (6 bases). The germline gives CDR1 SGHNT, CDR2 YYREEE (reference sequence). Trimming took 5 bases from V and 4 from J, leaving 13 bases between them. The CDR3 contains 15 residues. The CDR3 nucleotides read TGTGCCAGCAGTCACGGACAGCCTTATAATTCACCCCTCCACTTT. Protein product: CASSHGQPYNSPLHF. The whole variable domain, filled in from reference TRBV5-4 and TRBJ1-6, reads ETGVTQSPTHLIKTRGQQVTLRCSSQSGHNTVSWYQQALGQGPQFIFQYYREEENGRGNFPPRFSGLQFPNYSSELNVNALELDDSALYLCASSHGQPYNSPLHFGNGTRLTVT.

CDR3 nucleotides: TGTGCCACTGGACAGGGCACTGAAGCTTTCTTT. It encodes CATGQGTEAFF. The chain combines TRBV25-1 with TRBJ1-1, with TRBD1 matching over 8 bases. The CDR3 loop spans 11 amino acids. The germline V gene encodes CDR1 MGHDK and CDR2 SYGVNS. With V trimmed by 10 bases and J by 4 bases, 2 bases remained unmatched.

This rearrangement joins TRBV11-2 to TRBJ1-1; the D is unclear. The V end was cut by 0 bases, the J end by 6 bases, with 17 bases between. Germline V gene sequence: CDR1 SGHAT, CDR2 FQNNGV. This CDR3 has 16 amino acids. The CDR3 sequence: CASSLDHEVSGAEAFF. In nucleotides, the CDR3 is TGTGCCAGCAGCTTAGATCATGAGGTTTCGGGAGCTGAAGCTTTCTTT.

This rearrangement joins TRBV7-9 to TRBJ2-1, with 11 bases fitting TRBD2. J gave up 0 bases and V 5 bases, and 9 bases lay outside the gene matches. The germline V gene encodes CDR1 SEHNR and CDR2 FQNEAQ (reference sequence). The CDR3 totals 18 residues. The CDR3 DNA reads as TGTGCCAGCAGCCCCCTAGCGGGGGGCCGCTACTCCTACAATGAGCAGTTCTTC. This codes for CASSPLAGGRYSYNEQFF. Combining the CDR3 with reference TRBV7-9 and TRBJ2-1 gives the whole variable domain DTGVSQNPRHKITKRGQNVTFRCDPISEHNRLYWYRQTLGQGPEFLTYFQNEAQLEKSRLLSDRFSAERPKGSFSTLEIQRTEQGDSAMYLCASSPLAGGRYSYNEQFFGPGTRLTVL.

The chain is built from TRBV27 and TRBJ1-2; TRBD1 is a possible D gene (6 bases). Trimming shortened V by 6 bases and J by 7 bases, and 12 bases separated the two germline ends. Germline V lookup: CDR1 MNHEY, CDR2 SMNVEV (reference sequence). CDR3 length: 12 residues. The CDR3 sequence: CASRTGYGGYTF. CDR3 nucleotide sequence: TGTGCCAGCAGAACAGGGTATGGTGGCTACACCTTC.

The rearrangement uses TRBV7-9 and TRBJ1-1; D is perhaps TRBD1 (6 bases). V lost 4 bases, J lost 4 bases, and 19 bases lay in between. CDR1 is SEHNR, CDR2 FQNEAQ, per germline (reference sequence). The CDR3 consists of 16 residues. This CDR3 is CASSSKGGLGGTEAFF. CDR3 nucleotides: TGTGCCAGCAGCTCCAAGGGGGGGCTTGGGGGCACTGAAGCTTTCTTT.

The V gene is TRBV7-9, the J gene TRBJ1-2, with 9 nucleotides matching TRBD1. V shed 6 bases and J 6 bases; nucleotides not matched to a gene: 23. CDR1 is SEHNR, CDR2 FQNEAQ, per germline (reference sequence). The CDR3 runs to 19 residues. The CDR3 loop is CASSSLTTGGASFSHGYTF. The DNA for the CDR3 is TGTGCCAGCAGTTCACTAACTACAGGGGGCGCTTCATTCTCCCATGGCTACACCTTC.

The CDR3 DNA reads TGTGCCAGCAGCGTAGGGACAGGGGGATTCGAGCAGTACTTC. As protein: CASSVGTGGFEQYF. J is TRBJ2-7 and V is TRBV9, with 10 bases matching TRBD1. The junction had 3 bases not matched to a gene; V was cut back by 0 bases and J by 6 bases. The length of the CDR3 is 14 residues. The germline V gene encodes CDR1 SGDLS and CDR2 YYNGEE.

This rearrangement joins TRBV20-1 to TRBJ1-3; D not resolved. CDR1 is DFQATT, CDR2 SNEGSKA, per germline (reference sequence). Deletions cut 4 bases from V and 7 bases from J, with 8 bases between. The CDR3 is made up of 11 amino acids. The CDR3 sequence: CSATGSNTIYF. The CDR3 DNA reads TGCAGTGCTACGGGGTCGAACACCATATATTTT.

This clone was counted between two and nine times. The chain carries TRBV23-1 and TRBJ1-1; TRBD1 matches 10 bases. TRBV23-1 has ORF status, its function being uncertain. V shed 6 bases and J 0 bases; nucleotides not matched to a gene: 7. The CDR3 runs to 16 residues. The CDR3: CASRGGQGVMNTEAFF. The CDR3 DNA is TGCGCCAGCAGGGGCGGACAGGGGGTCATGAACACTGAAGCTTTCTTT.

The chain combines TRBV4-1 with TRBJ2-2, with TRBD2 as a possible D gene (5 bases). Per germline, CDR1 MGHRA and CDR2 YSYEKL. The V and J ends lost 7 bases and 1 base respectively, with 13 bases between them. The CDR3 totals 15 residues. The CDR3: CASNPYGGNTGELFF. The CDR3 DNA follows: TGCGCCAGCAACCCTTACGGAGGGAACACCGGGGAGCTGTTTTTT.

This clone was counted a few times. The chain has TRBV2 and TRBJ1-2; perhaps TRBD1 as D (5 bases). V dropped 6 bases and J dropped 2 bases, with 13 bases sitting between them. CDR3 length: 14 amino acids. Germline values: CDR1 SNHLY, CDR2 FYNNEI. CDR3 region: CASSIQGSNYGYTF. The CDR3, as DNA: TGTGCCAGCAGCATCCAGGGCAGCAACTATGGCTACACCTTC.

The sample holds a few counts of this clone. The rearrangement uses TRBV6-1 and TRBJ2-3; perhaps TRBD2 as D (6 bases). Germline loops: CDR1 MNHNS, CDR2 SASEGT. This CDR3 comprises 14 residues. V shed 4 bases and J shed 2 bases, with 10 bases lying between them. This CDR3 is CASSGGDPTDTQYF. The CDR3 DNA reads TGTGCCAGCAGTGGGGGGGACCCCACAGATACGCAGTATTTT.

This clone was found once. This rearrangement joins TRBV20-1 to TRBJ2-7; D is tentatively TRBD1 or TRBD2 (5 bases each). V lost 5 bases and J 2 bases, leaving 7 bases between the germline ends. The CDR3 spans 11 residues. Germline CDR1 and CDR2: DFQATT and SNEGSKA (reference sequence). CDR3 amino acids: CSAVGPYEQYF. The CDR3 DNA is TGCAGTGCTGTGGGACCCTACGAGCAGTACTTC.

CDR3 residues: CASGPGTSSGDTQYF. The CDR3 nucleotides read TGTGCCAGCGGTCCCGGGACTAGCAGCGGAGATACGCAGTATTTT. This chain connects TRBV9 to TRBJ2-3; 9 bases are shared with TRBD2. The germline V gene encodes CDR1 SGDLS and CDR2 YYNGEE. V lost 7 bases to trimming and J lost 5 bases; unmatched junction nucleotides: 11. This CDR3 contains 15 residues.

This clone occurred a few times. The CDR3 sequence is CASSQEGWMAKNIQYF. The CDR3 coding sequence is TGCGCCAGCAGCCAAGAGGGATGGATGGCCAAAAACATTCAGTACTTC. This chain uses TRBV4-1 with TRBJ2-4; no clear D gene. V was cut by 0 bases and J by 1 base, with 10 bases left in between. This CDR3 contains 16 residues. The germline V gene has CDR1 MGHRA and CDR2 YSYEKL.

Only a few counts were recorded for this clone. The identical CDR3 is also encoded by other nucleotide sequences in the sample. The rearrangement uses TRBV9 and TRBJ1-1; TRBD1 might be the D (6 bases). The CDR3 is 15 amino acids. V was trimmed by 0 bases and J by 0 bases, leaving 9 bases between them. CDR1 SGDLS and CDR2 YYNGEE come from the germline V gene. CDR3 DNA sequence: TGTGCCAGCAGCGTAGTGGACAGTTTGAACACTGAAGCTTTCTTT. Its protein product is CASSVVDSLNTEAFF.

This clone was seen more than once but under ten times. The rearrangement links TRBV7-2 to TRBJ1-6; 10 bases fit TRBD1. Germline CDR1 SGHTA, CDR2 FQGNSA. CDR3 length: 17 amino acids. V lost 5 bases to trimming and J lost 10 bases; unmatched junction nucleotides: 14. The CDR3 sequence is CASSLLSVGQGGSPLHF. DNA of the CDR3: TGTGCCAGCAGCCTCCTATCCGTCGGACAGGGGGGATCACCCCTCCACTTT.

This clone was observed a handful of times. Germline is not matched at one junction end, which may reflect a read error. The chain couples TRBV29-1 to TRBJ2-7; TRBD1 might be the D (6 bases). The CDR3 totals 15 residues. Germline V lookup: CDR1 SQVTM, CDR2 ANQGSEA. The CDR3 sequence: CSVEGGDNSAYEQYF. CDR3 in DNA: TGCAGCGTAGAAGGGGGTGACAACTCAGCCTACGAGCAGTACTTC.

This clone was found once. The genes are TRBV29-1 and TRBJ1-1, with D perhaps TRBD1 (5 bases). The CDR3 runs 14 residues. The ends were cut back, 4 bases at V and 5 bases at J, with 17 bases in the middle. Germline assignment: CDR1 SQVTM and CDR2 ANQGSEA. The CDR3 sequence is CSVGRDLRGTEAFF. CDR3 bases: TGCAGCGTTGGGCGGGACCTTCGTGGGACTGAAGCTTTCTTT.

The rearrangement joins TRBV2 to TRBJ1-1, with D possibly matching TRBD1 (5 bases). CDR1 SNHLY and CDR2 FYNNEI come from the germline V gene. The ends were cut back, 4 bases at V and 8 bases at J, with 8 bases in the middle. The CDR3 consists of 11 residues. The CDR3 loop is CASSGQPEAFF. The CDR3 bases are TGTGCCAGCAGTGGACAGCCAGAAGCTTTCTTT.

This chain joins TRBV11-2 and TRBJ2-3; TRBD1 matches at 10 bases. The CDR3 totals 15 residues. V trimming: 5 bases; J trimming: 6 bases; junction bases outside the gene matches: 8. CDR1 is SGHAT, CDR2 FQNNGV, per germline. The CDR3 spells CASSPAGTGVDTQYF. The CDR3 DNA reads as TGTGCCAGCAGCCCAGCCGGGACAGGGGTCGATACGCAGTATTTT.